The rows below give T cell receptor beta chains drawn from one sample of a study of cytomegalovirus exposure and HLA in healthy donors. TCRdb's table, derived via immunoSEQ multiplex PCR, lists solely in-frame clones and lacks some. The top ten hold around 2% of the sample, which has roughly 140,000 clones, around four fifths seen once. The sample was PBMCs. These receptors all stem from a man aged 25 to 45 in good health and CMV-seronegative. Both conserved end residues are part of each CDR3. D genes are given only for firm matches. The listing skips clone size in some rows; elsewhere it reads once, few, many or a size class.

J gene	V gene	D gene	clone size	CDR3 DNA	CDR3 protein
TRBJ2-5	TRBV5-4	TRBD2	.	TGTGCCAGCAGCCCAGCGGGAGGGCCGGGGGAGACCCAGTACTTC	CASSPAGGPGETQYF
TRBJ2-4	TRBV5-1	.	.	TGCGCCAGCAGCCCAGGGGAACTAGCCAAAAACATTCAGTACTTC	CASSPGELAKNIQYF
TRBJ1-1	TRBV28	TRBD1	.	TGTGCCGAACAGGGGGGGAGAGGCACTGAAGCTTTCTTT	CAEQGGRGTEAFF
TRBJ2-7	TRBV9	.	.	TGTGCCAGCAGCGCGACGGGGTACTCCTACGAGCAGTACTTC	CASSATGYSYEQYF
TRBJ2-5	TRBV28	.	.	TGTGCCACCAGGATAGCGCAAGAGACCCAGTACTTC	CATRIAQETQYF
TRBJ1-1	TRBV18	.	.	TGTGCCAGCTCACCCGGGGGAAACACTGAAGCTTTCTTT	CASSPGGNTEAFF
TRBJ1-4	TRBV19	.	.	TGTGCCAGTAGTATAGGGCAGGACTATGAAAAACTGTTTTTT	CASSIGQDYEKLFF
TRBJ1-5	TRBV4-1	TRBD1	.	TGCGCCAGCAGCCAAGAACTGGGACAGTTAAATCAGCCCCAGAATTTT	CASSQELGQLNQPQNF
TRBJ2-3	TRBV7-9	TRBD1	.	TGTGCCAGCAGCCCCCAGACCCTCTCGGGACAGGGCCACACAGATACGCAGTATTTT	CASSPQTLSGQGHTDTQYF
TRBJ2-7	TRBV5-4	.	.	TGTGCCAGCAGCTTGGGAGGGAATGCCTACGAGCAGTACTTC	CASSLGGNAYEQYF
TRBJ1-1	TRBV5-1	.	few	TGCGCCAGCAGCTTGGGTTCCGGCACTGAAGCTTTCTTT	CASSLGSGTEAFF
TRBJ1-4	TRBV27	TRBD1	.	TGTGCCAGCAGTCCCGACAGGGTTTTTAATGAAAAACTGTTTTTT	CASSPDRVFNEKLFF
TRBJ1-6	TRBV6-1	TRBD1	.	TGTGCCAGCATAGGGACAGGGGTTACACCCCTCCACTTT	CASIGTGVTPLHF
TRBJ2-3	TRBV11-2	.	.	TGTGCCAGCAGCTCGGGGGAGGTCTACACAGATACGCAGTATTTT	CASSSGEVYTDTQYF
TRBJ2-1	TRBV28	.	.	TGTGCCAGCGGACCTCCTCAGGGGTGGAGCTCCTACAATGAGCAGTTCTTC	CASGPPQGWSSYNEQFF
TRBJ2-5	TRBV27	.	.	TGTGCCAGCAGTTTATCCCTAGCCAAATGGGAGACCCAGTACTTC	CASSLSLAKWETQYF
TRBJ1-5	TRBV27	TRBD1	.	TGTGCCAGCAGTTTATGGGGGAGAGGACAGGACAATCAGCCCCAGCATTTT	CASSLWGRGQDNQPQHF
TRBJ1-5	TRBV6-1	.	.	TGTGCCAGCAGTGAACGGGTTGGTGATCAGCCCCAGCATTTT	CASSERVGDQPQHF
TRBJ2-7	TRBV7-9	.	.	TGTGCCAGCAGGTATAGCGGAAAAAACTACGAGCAGTACTTC	CASRYSGKNYEQYF
TRBJ2-1	TRBV29-1	TRBD1	.	TGCAGCGGGACGACAGGGGATTCCTACAATGAGCAGTTCTTC	CSGTTGDSYNEQFF
TRBJ1-5	TRBV2	.	.	TGTGCCAGCAGTGCCGGGTCTTTGGAGCCCCAGCATTTT	CASSAGSLEPQHF
TRBJ2-7	TRBV4-1	TRBD1	.	TGCGCCAGCAGCCACTTGGGGGACAGGGGCTACGAGCAGTACTTC	CASSHLGDRGYEQYF
TRBJ1-1	TRBV7-2	TRBD1	once	TGTGCCAGCAGCCCTTACGACAGGGCCGTTGAAGCTTTCTTT	CASSPYDRAVEAFF
TRBJ1-6	TRBV6-1	.	few	TGTGCCAGCACTCCCAGGAACTATAATTCACCCCTCCACTTT	CASTPRNYNSPLHF
TRBJ1-4	TRBV6-6	.	few	TGTGCCAGCAGTTACGGGGGCAGGAAAAATGAAAAACTGTTTTTT	CASSYGGRKNEKLFF
TRBJ2-5	TRBV10-3	TRBD2	.	TGTGCCATCAGAATGGGACTAGCCCAAGAGACCCAGTACTTC	CAIRMGLAQETQYF
TRBJ2-1	TRBV11-2	.	.	TGTGCCAGCAGCTCCCTTGGGCCCCCATACAATGAGCAGTTCTTC	CASSSLGPPYNEQFF
TRBJ2-2	TRBV13	.	.	TGTGCCAGCACCCCGTCTCTGAGTTTTCCCAATATACCGAACACCGGGGAGCTGTTTTTT	CASTPSLSFPNIPNTGELFF
TRBJ1-5	TRBV5-6	TRBD1	few	TGTGCCAGCAGCTCATACAGGGGGCGCGGCGGAGGATACCAGCCCCAGCATTTT	CASSSYRGRGGGYQPQHF
TRBJ1-1	TRBV14	TRBD1	.	TGTGCCAGCAGCCAAGAACAGGGGGCGAACACTGAAGCTTTCTTT	CASSQEQGANTEAFF
TRBJ2-1	TRBV5-1	TRBD2	.	TGCGCCAGCAGCCCTGGACTAGCGCTCTACAATGAGCAGTTCTTC	CASSPGLALYNEQFF
TRBJ2-1	TRBV29-1	.	.	TGCAGCGTTTCTGAGGTACCCTCCTACAATGAGCAGTTCTTC	CSVSEVPSYNEQFF
TRBJ2-2	TRBV30	.	once	TGTGCCTGGAGTGTACTTAGTCCCGGGGAGCTGTTTTTT	CAWSVLSPGELFF
TRBJ2-7	TRBV5-6	TRBD2	.	TGTGCCAGCAGCTTGGCGGGCGGGAGGGCCTACGAGCAGTACTTC	CASSLAGGRAYEQYF
TRBJ2-1	TRBV7-3	.	.	TGTGCCAGCAGCTTAACACCGAGCTCCTACAATGAGCAGTTCTTC	CASSLTPSSYNEQFF
TRBJ2-1	TRBV2	TRBD2	.	TGTGCCAGCAGTGAACTAGCGGGGGCCTCGCAGTTCTTC	CASSELAGASQFF
TRBJ2-7	TRBV27	TRBD1	.	TGTGCCAGCACCCCTAGGTTCATTGGGGACAGGGGGGACGAGCAGTACTTC	CASTPRFIGDRGDEQYF
TRBJ1-5	TRBV28	.	.	TGTGCCAGCAGTTTCCCCTTGCCAGGGGTACAGCCCCAGCATTTT	CASSFPLPGVQPQHF
TRBJ2-1	TRBV6-5	.	.	TGTGCCAGCAGGGTCAGGGACAATGAGCAGTTCTTC	CASRVRDNEQFF
TRBJ2-1	TRBV5-1	TRBD2	once	TGCGCCAGCAGCCCGCAAGGACTAGCGGGCTCCTACAATGAGCAGTTCTTC	CASSPQGLAGSYNEQFF
TRBJ1-3	TRBV15	.	.	TGTGCCACCAGCAGAGATCAGGGTGGAAACACCATATATTTT	CATSRDQGGNTIYF
TRBJ2-1	TRBV29-1	TRBD1	once	TGCAGCGGCTTACCCGACAGGGTCAATGAGCAGTTCTTC	CSGLPDRVNEQFF
TRBJ2-2	TRBV19	TRBD1	.	TGTGCCAGTGTTAACAGACAGGGTGTCGATGGCGGGGAGCTGTTTTTT	CASVNRQGVDGGELFF
TRBJ2-3	TRBV2	TRBD2	.	TGTGCCAGCAGGAACCCCCGGGGGGGCACAGATACGCAGTATTTT	CASRNPRGGTDTQYF
TRBJ2-3	TRBV5-1	TRBD2	.	TGCGCCAGCAGCTCAGGACTAGCGGGAGGGCCCCCGTATTTT	CASSSGLAGGPPYF
TRBJ1-4	TRBV28	TRBD1	.	TGTGCCACCGACAGGGCTTCAACTAATGAAAAACTGTTTTTT	CATDRASTNEKLFF
TRBJ1-3	TRBV9	.	.	TGTGCCAGCAGCGTAGAGGTGCGAGCGGGAGGAAACACCATATATTTT	CASSVEVRAGGNTIYF
TRBJ2-7	TRBV5-1	TRBD1	.	TGCGCCAGCAGCCCGACAGGGGCCGAGCAGTACTTC	CASSPTGAEQYF
TRBJ1-1	TRBV5-1	TRBD1	.	TGCGCCAGCCATCAGGGGGAGAACACTGAAGCTTTCTTT	CASHQGENTEAFF
TRBJ2-7	TRBV5-1	TRBD2	.	TGCGCCAGCAGCTCCTGGACTAGCTACGAGCAGTACTTC	CASSSWTSYEQYF
TRBJ1-1	TRBV11-2	.	.	TGTGCCAGCAGACCGTGGGGCAGGGCAGTGAACACTGAAGCTTTCTTT	CASRPWGRAVNTEAFF
TRBJ2-7	TRBV10-1	.	.	TGCGCCAGCAGACAAGATCCTGGAGACGAGCAGTACTTC	CASRQDPGDEQYF
TRBJ2-7	TRBV19	TRBD2	few	TGTGCCAGTAGTATAGATCGGGGCGGTCGGACTAGCGGGACTGGCACTGCCTACGAGCAGTACTTC	CASSIDRGGRTSGTGTAYEQYF
TRBJ1-5	TRBV19	.	.	TGTGCCAGTAAGAAGGGGAGGGATTTAAGGAATCAGCCCCAGCATTTT	CASKKGRDLRNQPQHF
TRBJ1-5	TRBV5-4	.	.	TGTGCCAGCAGCTTAGACTTGGAACAGCCCCAGCATTTT	CASSLDLEQPQHF
TRBJ2-7	TRBV11-2	TRBD2	.	TGTGCCAGCAGCTTAGTAGCGGGAGGTATCTACGAGCAGTACTTC	CASSLVAGGIYEQYF
TRBJ2-7	TRBV13	.	.	TGTGCCAGCAGCCGGTGGGGGGGGGCCTCCTACGAGCAGTACTTC	CASSRWGGASYEQYF
TRBJ1-4	TRBV5-6	TRBD1	.	TGTGCCAGCAGCACCGAAGGACAGGGATTGGTAGGGAAACTGTTTTTT	CASSTEGQGLVGKLFF